The rows below give T cell receptor beta chains drawn from one sample of a study of blood T cell repertoires in COVID-19. Produced via immunoSEQ multiplex PCR; TCRdb's table is partial and in-frame only. Of around 270,000 clones in the sample, approximately 84% were seen once. Sequencing used peripheral blood. All receptors derive from an older person with COVID-19, enrolled during active disease. The CDR3 runs from the conserved cysteine through the conserved F or W. A D gene is named only where the DNA matches it firmly. Size is stated for part of the rows, as once, few or many counts, or as a class when the clone is expanded.

D gene,J gene,clone size,CDR3 length,V gene,CDR3 DNA,CDR3 protein
.,TRBJ2-2,.,14,TRBV19,TGTGCCAGTAGGTCCCGAGCGAACACCGGGGAGCTGTTTTTT,CASRSRANTGELFF
.,TRBJ1-1,.,17,TRBV27,TGTGCCAGCAGTTTAAGTAGTACAAGTCTATCGTCGGGTGAAGCTTTCTTT,CASSLSSTSLSSGEAFF
TRBD1,TRBJ2-7,.,14,TRBV5-5,TGTGCCAGCAGCTTGAGGGGGCCGGCCTACGAGCAGTACTTC,CASSLRGPAYEQYF
TRBD1,TRBJ1-6,.,14,TRBV6-5,TGTGCCACCACAGGGGACAGAGGATATTCACCCCTCCACTTT,CATTGDRGYSPLHF
.,TRBJ1-1,.,13,TRBV24-1,TGTGCCACCAGTGAAGACAGGAACACTGAAGCTTTCTTT,CATSEDRNTEAFF
.,TRBJ1-5,.,13,TRBV3-1/TRBV3-2,TGTGCCAGCAGCCAAGCAGTAAATCAGCCCCAGCATTTT,CASSQAVNQPQHF
TRBD1,TRBJ2-7,.,15,TRBV5-5,TGTGCCAGCAGCAGGGGACAGGGGGCGGTCAACGAGCAGTACTTC,CASSRGQGAVNEQYF
.,TRBJ1-5,.,15,TRBV6-1,TGTGCCAGCAGTGTAGCTGGGGACTCATATCAGCCCCAGCATTTT,CASSVAGDSYQPQHF
TRBD1,TRBJ2-3,.,14,TRBV10-3,TGTACGACCGGGACAGGGGCTTTTTCAGATACGCAGTATTTT,CTTGTGAFSDTQYF
.,TRBJ2-3,.,13,TRBV7-2,TGTGCCAGCAGCTTAGTTGTAATAGATACGCAGTATTTT,CASSLVVIDTQYF
TRBD2,TRBJ2-2,.,15,TRBV7-3,TGTGCCAGCAGCTACAGCGGGGGGGCCACCGGGGAGCTGTTTTTT,CASSYSGGATGELFF
.,TRBJ1-2,.,12,TRBV5-5,TGTGCCAGCAGCCCTTCTAACTATGGCTACACCTTC,CASSPSNYGYTF
.,TRBJ2-7,.,12,TRBV5-1,TGCGCCAGCAGCGAGGACAATTACGAGCAGTACTTC,CASSEDNYEQYF
.,TRBJ1-4,.,13,TRBV5-1,TGCGCCAGCCGAGGGCAGATAGATGAAAAACTGTTTTTT,CASRGQIDEKLFF
.,TRBJ2-7,.,12,TRBV29-1,TGCAGCGTTGAAGAAGGAGTCAGGGATCAGTACTTC,CSVEEGVRDQYF
TRBD1,TRBJ2-5,.,16,TRBV19,TGTGCCAGTAGTATCTGGTCGGCAGGGGGTCAAGAGACCCAGTACTTC,CASSIWSAGGQETQYF
TRBD2,TRBJ2-1,.,17,TRBV23-1,TGCGCCAGCAGTCAATGCCCCGGGACTACTCTTGACAGTGAGCAGTTCTTC,CASSQCPGTTLDSEQFF
.,TRBJ2-3,few,19,TRBV6-2/TRBV6-3,TGTGCCAGCAGTTACCCGACAGTAAAGGTAGACTTTAGCACAGATACGCAGTATTTT,CASSYPTVKVDFSTDTQYF
TRBD2,TRBJ2-1,.,14,TRBV28,TGTGCCAGCAGAGTAGGGGGACTAGCCAAAGAAGAGTTCTTC,CASRVGGLAKEEFF
.,TRBJ2-5,.,15,TRBV3-1/TRBV3-2,TGTGCCAGCAGCCCGCCTAGCCAAGAATTGGAGACCCAGTACTTC,CASSPPSQELETQYF
.,TRBJ1-6,.,17,TRBV5-1,TGCGCCAGCAGCTTACCCCGGGGAGGGGTCAATAATTCACCCCTCCACTTT,CASSLPRGGVNNSPLHF
TRBD1,TRBJ1-6,.,17,TRBV3-1/TRBV3-2,TGTGCCAGCAGGACAGACGGCGGGACAGCTTATAATTCACCCCTCCACTTT,CASRTDGGTAYNSPLHF
.,TRBJ1-5,.,15,TRBV7-6,TGTGCCAGCCACGGTGGACTAAAAGAGGGACGGCCCCAGCATTTT,CASHGGLKEGRPQHF
TRBD1,TRBJ1-1,.,15,TRBV7-2,TGTGCCAGCAGCTCACCGGACAGGGGGCTTACTGAAGCTTTCTTT,CASSSPDRGLTEAFF
TRBD1,TRBJ2-7,.,16,TRBV3-1/TRBV3-2,TGTGCCAGCAGCCAACTACGGGACAGGGGCGCCTACGAGCAGTACTTC,CASSQLRDRGAYEQYF
TRBD1,TRBJ2-6,.,15,TRBV19,TGTGCCAGTAGTCCGACAGGGTCTGGGGCCAACGTCCTGACTTTC,CASSPTGSGANVLTF
TRBD1,TRBJ2-5,.,18,TRBV23-1,TGCGCCAGCAGTCATTTCCCTAAATCATCGGACAGGGAAGAGACCCAGTACTTC,CASSHFPKSSDREETQYF
TRBD1,TRBJ1-3,.,14,TRBV7-9,TGTGCCAGCAGCTTAGGAGGGGGCGCGGACACCATATATTTT,CASSLGGGADTIYF
.,TRBJ2-3,.,11,TRBV12-3/TRBV12-4,TGTGCCAGCAGACTAGGAGATACGCAGTATTTT,CASRLGDTQYF
TRBD2,TRBJ2-4,.,13,TRBV12-3/TRBV12-4,TGTGCCAGCAGCCGTAGGGAGGGAAACATTCAGTACTTC,CASSRREGNIQYF
TRBD2,TRBJ2-1,.,16,TRBV7-2,TGTGCCAGCAGCCCGCTGGGGACTAGCTCCTACAATGAGCAGTTCTTC,CASSPLGTSSYNEQFF
.,TRBJ2-7,.,14,TRBV5-4,TGTGCCAGCAGCTTCTGGGGGCCTGATGTCAAGCAGTACTTC,CASSFWGPDVKQYF
TRBD1,TRBJ2-1,.,15,TRBV5-1,TGCGCCAGCAGCTATGGGACAGGGAGACGGAATGAGCAGTTCTTC,CASSYGTGRRNEQFF
.,TRBJ2-7,once,12,TRBV29-1,TGCAGCGTTGGGCAGGGGAGCTACGAGCAGTACTTC,CSVGQGSYEQYF
.,TRBJ1-6,few,13,TRBV28,TGTGCCAGCAGTTCCGGGTTTGCTTCACCCCTCCACTTT,CASSSGFASPLHF
.,TRBJ1-1,.,15,TRBV11-2,TGTGCCAGCAGCACCTTTAGGGGCCCGAACACTGAAGCTTTCTTT,CASSTFRGPNTEAFF
TRBD2,TRBJ2-7,.,15,TRBV9,TGTGCCAGCAGCGTAAGAGCGGGGGGATCCTACGAGCAGTACTTC,CASSVRAGGSYEQYF
TRBD1,TRBJ2-6,.,15,TRBV7-2,TGTGCCAGCAGCCCGGGACAGACTGGGGCCAACGTCCTGACTTTC,CASSPGQTGANVLTF
.,TRBJ2-1,few,13,TRBV19,TGTGCCAGTAGTATAGGTCGGTGGAATGAGCAGTTCTTC,CASSIGRWNEQFF
.,TRBJ1-5,.,16,TRBV6-5,TGTGCCAGCAGTTCGCTCGGACAGCTCAGCAATCAGCCCCAGCATTTT,CASSSLGQLSNQPQHF